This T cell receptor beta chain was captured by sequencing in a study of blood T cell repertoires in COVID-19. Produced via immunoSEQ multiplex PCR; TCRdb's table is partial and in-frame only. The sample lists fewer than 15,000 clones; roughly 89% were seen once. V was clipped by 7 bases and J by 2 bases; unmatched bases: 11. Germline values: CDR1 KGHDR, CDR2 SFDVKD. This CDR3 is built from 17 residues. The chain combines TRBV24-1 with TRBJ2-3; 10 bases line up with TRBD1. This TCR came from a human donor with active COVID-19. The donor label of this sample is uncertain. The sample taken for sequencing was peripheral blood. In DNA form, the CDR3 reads TGTGCCACCAGCGACACTTCGACAGGGGGCAACACAGATACGCAGTATTTT. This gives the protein CATSDTSTGGNTDTQYF.